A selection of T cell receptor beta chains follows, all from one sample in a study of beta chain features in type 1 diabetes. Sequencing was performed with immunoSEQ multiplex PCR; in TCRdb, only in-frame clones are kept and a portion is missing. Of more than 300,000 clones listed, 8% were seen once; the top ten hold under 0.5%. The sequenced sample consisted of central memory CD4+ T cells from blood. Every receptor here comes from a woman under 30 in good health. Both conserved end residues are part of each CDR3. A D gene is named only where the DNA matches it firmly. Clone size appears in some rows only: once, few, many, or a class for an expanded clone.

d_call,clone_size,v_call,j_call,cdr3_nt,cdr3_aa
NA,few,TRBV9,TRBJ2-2,TGTGCCAGCAGCGAAGGACCCGGGACTCGGGCCGGGGAGCTGTTTTTT,CASSEGPGTRAGELFF
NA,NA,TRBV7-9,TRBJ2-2,TGTGCCAGCAGCCACAGGGCAGGGGAGAACACCGGGGAGCTGTTTTTT,CASSHRAGENTGELFF
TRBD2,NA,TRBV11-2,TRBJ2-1,TGTGCCAGCAGCTTCTCCGGGACTAGCGGGTATGAGCAGTTCTTC,CASSFSGTSGYEQFF
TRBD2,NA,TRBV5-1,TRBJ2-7,TGCGCCAGCAGCCTTCTGACTAGCGGGAAGCCCGAGCAGTACTTC,CASSLLTSGKPEQYF
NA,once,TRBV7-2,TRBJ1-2,TGTGCCAGCAGCTTAGATGCCTATGGCTACACCTTC,CASSLDAYGYTF
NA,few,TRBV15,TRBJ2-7,TGTGCCACCAGCAGAGACTCGACAGGAATCTACGAGCAGTACTTC,CATSRDSTGIYEQYF
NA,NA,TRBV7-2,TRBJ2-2,TGTGCCAGCAGCCCCGTTGGGGGGCTAAACACCGGGGAGCTGTTTTTT,CASSPVGGLNTGELFF
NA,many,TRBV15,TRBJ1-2,TGTGCCACCAGCAGAGAGGCCTCCGGGAACGTTAACTATGGCTACACCTTC,CATSREASGNVNYGYTF
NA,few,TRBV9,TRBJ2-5,TGTGCCAGCAGCGCTTCGGAAGAGACCCAGTACTTC,CASSASEETQYF
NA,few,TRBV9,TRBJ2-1,TGTGCCAGCAGCGTAGTTGGAGGGGGCTTTGAGCAGTTCTTC,CASSVVGGGFEQFF
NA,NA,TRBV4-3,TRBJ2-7,TGCGCCAGCAGCCAAGTGGGGATGGGAAGCGAGCAGTACTTC,CASSQVGMGSEQYF
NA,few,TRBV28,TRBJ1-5,TGTGCCAGCAGTTTATTGAAGGAGGCAGACCAGCCCCAGCATTTT,CASSLLKEADQPQHF
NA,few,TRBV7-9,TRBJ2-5,TGTGCCAGCAGCTCGGATTTAGACCAAGAGACCCAGTACTTC,CASSSDLDQETQYF
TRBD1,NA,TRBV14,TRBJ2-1,TGTGCCAGCAGCCAAGTTGGACAGGGAACCTACAATGAGCAGTTCTTC,CASSQVGQGTYNEQFF
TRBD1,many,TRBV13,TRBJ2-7,TGTGCCAGCAGCACCGGACAGGGGGCCTACGAGCAGTACTTC,CASSTGQGAYEQYF
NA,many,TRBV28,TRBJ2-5,TGTGCCAGCAGTTTTGTGGGACTGGGGACCCAGTACTTC,CASSFVGLGTQYF
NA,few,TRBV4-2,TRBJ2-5,TGTGCCAGCAGCCAAGAGGGGCGCCCGGAGGCCCAGTACTTC,CASSQEGRPEAQYF
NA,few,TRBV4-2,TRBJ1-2,TGTGCCAGCAGCCCCGACGGGAGTTATGGCTACACCTTC,CASSPDGSYGYTF
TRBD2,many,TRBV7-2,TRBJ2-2,TGTGCCAGCAGTAGACTAGCGGGAGGGCCTTCGCCCACCGGGGAGCTGTTTTTT,CASSRLAGGPSPTGELFF
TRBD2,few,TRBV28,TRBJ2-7,TGTGCCAGCAGTTTATGGGGAGGGTCCGGATCCTACGAGCAGTACTTC,CASSLWGGSGSYEQYF
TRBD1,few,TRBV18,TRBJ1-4,TGTGCCAGCTCACAGGGGGCGCGGGAAAAACTGTTTTTT,CASSQGAREKLFF
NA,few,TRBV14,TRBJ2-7,TGTGCCAGCAGCCAGGCGTACGAGCAGTACTTC,CASSQAYEQYF
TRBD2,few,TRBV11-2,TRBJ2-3,TGTGCCAGCAGCTTAGGGACTAGCGGGGGGACGCAGTATTTT,CASSLGTSGGTQYF
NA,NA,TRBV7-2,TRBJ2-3,TGTGCCAGCAGCTTTTTTACCGATACGCAGTATTTT,CASSFFTDTQYF
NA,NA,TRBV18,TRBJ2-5,TGTGCCAGCTCACCCCAGGGGGGAGCAGGAGAGACCCAGTACTTC,CASSPQGGAGETQYF
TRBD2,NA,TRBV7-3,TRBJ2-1,TGTGCCAGCAGCGATGCGGCAGGACTAGCGGGAGGAAGTCAGTTCTTC,CASSDAAGLAGGSQFF
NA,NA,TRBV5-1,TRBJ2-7,TGCGCCAGCAGCGGGCGGGGCCCATCCTACGAGCAGTACTTC,CASSGRGPSYEQYF
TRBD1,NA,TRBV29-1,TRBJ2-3,TGCAGCGTTGAGGGGACAGGGGCAGATACGCAGTATTTT,CSVEGTGADTQYF
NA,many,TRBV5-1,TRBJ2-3,TGCGCCAGCAGCTCATTCGGGACGAGGATGGGAGATACGCAGTATTTT,CASSSFGTRMGDTQYF
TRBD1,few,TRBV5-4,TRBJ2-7,TGTGCCAGCAGCCGTGGTGGGACAGCCTACGAGCAGTACTTC,CASSRGGTAYEQYF
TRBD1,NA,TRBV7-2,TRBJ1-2,TGTGCCAGCGGACAGGGACAGTCCTATGGCTACACCTTC,CASGQGQSYGYTF
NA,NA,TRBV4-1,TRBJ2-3,TGCGCCAGCAGCCAAGATTTTCGGGTCACAGATACGCAGTATTTT,CASSQDFRVTDTQYF
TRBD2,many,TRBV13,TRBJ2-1,TGTGCCAGCAGCTCCCCCCAGCGGGAGAGGTACAATGAGCAGTTCTTC,CASSSPQRERYNEQFF
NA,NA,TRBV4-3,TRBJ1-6,TGCGCCAGCAGCCCCAACGGACAGAGGAATTCACCCCTCCACTTT,CASSPNGQRNSPLHF
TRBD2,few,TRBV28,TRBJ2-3,TGTGCCAGCAGTCGTGCGGGAGTCGAAGATACGCAGTATTTT,CASSRAGVEDTQYF
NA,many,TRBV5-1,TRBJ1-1,TGCGCCAGCAGCTTGGCCGACAGGAACACTGAAGCTTTCTTT,CASSLADRNTEAFF
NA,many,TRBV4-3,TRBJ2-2,TGCGCCAGCAGCCAAAACCTAGGGGGAGTACACACCGGGGAGCTGTTTTTT,CASSQNLGGVHTGELFF
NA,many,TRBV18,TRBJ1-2,TGTGCCAGCTCACCGGACGACGGGGGCTACACCTTC,CASSPDDGGYTF
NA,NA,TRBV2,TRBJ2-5,TGTGCCAGCACTCGCCCGGGGGGCGCCGAGACCCAGTACTTC,CASTRPGGAETQYF
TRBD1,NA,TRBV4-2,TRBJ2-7,TGTGCCAGCAGCTTGTTCGGACAGGGTGGCTACGAGCAGTACTTC,CASSLFGQGGYEQYF
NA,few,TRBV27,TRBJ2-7,TGTGCCAGCAGGGACGGCGCCACCACCTACGAGCAGTACTTC,CASRDGATTYEQYF
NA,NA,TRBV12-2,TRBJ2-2,TGTGCAAGTCGCTTAGTGGGGGGACAGCCCACCGGGGAGCTGTTTTTT,CASRLVGGQPTGELFF
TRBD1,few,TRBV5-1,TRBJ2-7,TGCGCCAGCAGCTTGTCGGGACAGGGGTTCGACGAGCAGTACTTC,CASSLSGQGFDEQYF
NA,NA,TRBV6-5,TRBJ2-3,TGTGCCAGCAGTTACTGGGGAAGCATAACAGATACGCAGTATTTT,CASSYWGSITDTQYF
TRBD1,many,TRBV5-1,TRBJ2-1,TGCGCCAGCAGCTTGGGTGGGACAGTAGACAATGAGCAGTTCTTC,CASSLGGTVDNEQFF
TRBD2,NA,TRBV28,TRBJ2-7,TGTGCCAGCAGTTTCCTGCTAGCGGGAGGGACCGAGCAGTACTTC,CASSFLLAGGTEQYF
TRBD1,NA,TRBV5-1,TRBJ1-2,TGCGCCAGCAGCTCTGGACAGGAACCTAACTATGGCTACACCTTC,CASSSGQEPNYGYTF